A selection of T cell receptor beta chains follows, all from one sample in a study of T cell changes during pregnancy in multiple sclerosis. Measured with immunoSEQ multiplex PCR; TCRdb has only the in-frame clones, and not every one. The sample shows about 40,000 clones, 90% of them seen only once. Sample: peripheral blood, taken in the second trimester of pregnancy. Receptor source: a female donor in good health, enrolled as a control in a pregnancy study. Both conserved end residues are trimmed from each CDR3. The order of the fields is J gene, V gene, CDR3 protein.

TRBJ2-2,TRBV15,ATSRTGNTGELF
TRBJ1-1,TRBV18,ASSPSQGAVEAF
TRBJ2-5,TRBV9,ASSSLAVLQETQY
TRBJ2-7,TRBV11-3,ASSSGTSDNYEQY
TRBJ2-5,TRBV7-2,ASSGRTIQETQY
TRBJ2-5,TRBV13,ASSRKVADLQETQY
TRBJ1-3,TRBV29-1,SVEGQARPSGNTIY
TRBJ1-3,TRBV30,AWSAAARREPGNTIY
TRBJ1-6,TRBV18,ASSSGVENSPLH
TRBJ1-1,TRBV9,ASPRTPPPTGVNTEAF
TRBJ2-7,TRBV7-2,ASSGTAYEQY
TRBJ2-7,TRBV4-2,ASSPAGTSTYEQY
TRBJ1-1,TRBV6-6,ASSYSGQGLNTEAF
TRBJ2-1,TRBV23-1,ASSQNRATGGEGNEQF
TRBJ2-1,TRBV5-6,ASSSLGLAGGFENEQF
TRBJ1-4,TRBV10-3,AISSRGMREKLF
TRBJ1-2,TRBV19,ASRPPGQTLTPGGYT
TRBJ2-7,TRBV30,AWSSGLAGDYEQY
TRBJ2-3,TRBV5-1,ASSSPGLAADTQY
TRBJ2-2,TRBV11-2,ASHTTLTSGELF
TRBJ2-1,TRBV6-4,ASSAASGRYNEQF
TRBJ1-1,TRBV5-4,ASSPRTGGGWITEAF
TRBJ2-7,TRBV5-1,ASRPTGTGGLGEQY
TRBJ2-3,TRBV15,ATSRGLASPDTQY
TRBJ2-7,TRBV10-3,AISESTSGPSYEQY
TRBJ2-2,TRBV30,AWSRGRTNTGELF
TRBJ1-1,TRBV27,ASRASGEGTEAF
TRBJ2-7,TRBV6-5,ASSEGTGMYEQY
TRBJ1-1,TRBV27,ASRMYGTGILENTEAF
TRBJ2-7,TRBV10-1,ASIRRGQDLYEQY
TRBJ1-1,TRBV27,ATQTAPSTEAF
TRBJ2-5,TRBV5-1,ASRDSRAQETQY
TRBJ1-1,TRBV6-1,ASSTDRDTEAF
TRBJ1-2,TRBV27,ASTSLGLTGGADYGYT
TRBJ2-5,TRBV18,ASSGAGEYQETQY
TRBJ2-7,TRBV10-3,AIRQGEGYEQY
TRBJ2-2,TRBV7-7,ASSRGQPNTGELF
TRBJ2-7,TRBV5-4,ASSSGDWDAGQY
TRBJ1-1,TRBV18,ASSPGQGANTEAF
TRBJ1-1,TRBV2,ASHLQGNTEAF